A single TCR beta chain is shown here with its context. The antigen is not known. The DNA input per sorted-subset replicate PCR was roughly 180 ng, corresponding to around 30,000 T cell genomes. The protocol was immunoSEQ multiplex PCR, while the TCRdb copy is restricted to in-frame clones and leaves out a portion. The sample has around 550,000 clones; about 95% are singletons. This sample stems from a study of shared clonotypes between healthy human individuals. Background on the study: Aged between 18 and 49, the donors were a couple of women and a few men. A donor's plate count was three for CD4 naive and three for CD4 memory; CD8 naive had two and CD8 memory one.

Study results and caveats: Specimens sampled were limited to blood, with tissue repertoires likely differing.

Terminally differentiated effector memory CD45RA+ cells were left out of the naive CD8 fraction, which was CD45RO-negative and positively selected for CCR7. The source material was naive CD8+ T cells sorted from blood. The source of this sequence is a woman in her twenties or thirties in good health.

In nucleotides, the CDR3 is TGTGCCAGCACACAGGGAGTGAGTGAAAAACTGTTTTTT. This codes for CASTQGVSEKLFF. This chain links TRBV7-9 with TRBJ1-4; TRBD1 is a possible D gene (6 bases). The CDR3 length is 13 residues. Germline assignment: CDR1 SEHNR and CDR2 FQNEAQ (reference sequence). Trimming removed 7 bases from V and 7 bases from J, with 13 bases in between.